The 2 T cell receptor beta chains below come from one sample, sequenced in a study of blood T cell repertoires in COVID-19. Assay: immunoSEQ multiplex PCR; the TCRdb copy retains only in-frame clones and omits some. The sample carries 300,000 to 450,000 clones, 70% to 90% recorded once. The sample taken for sequencing was PBMCs or T cells enriched from blood (not recorded which). Receptors were obtained from a young woman who had recovered from COVID-19.

This clone was seen just once. The CDR3 bases are TGCGCCAGCACCCCGGGACTGCTGAACACTGAAGCTTTCTTT. This gives the protein CASTPGLLNTEAFF. The V and J genes are TRBV5-1 and TRBJ1-1; a possible D gene is TRBD1 (5 bases). V gave up 6 bases and J gave up 0 bases, with 12 bases separating them. Looked up from germline, CDR1 is SGHRS and CDR2 is YFSETQ. The CDR3 runs to 14 residues.

The gene calls are TRBV11-2 and TRBJ2-7; 7 bases line up with TRBD1. Per the germline V gene, CDR1 is SGHAT and CDR2 is FQNNGV. Trimming took 5 bases from V and 0 from J; bases not matched to a gene: 16. The CDR3 runs to 18 residues. The CDR3 loop reads CASSLGDSFFRGSYEQYF. The CDR3 coding sequence is TGTGCCAGCAGCCTAGGGGACAGTTTCTTCCGGGGCTCCTACGAGCAGTACTTC.